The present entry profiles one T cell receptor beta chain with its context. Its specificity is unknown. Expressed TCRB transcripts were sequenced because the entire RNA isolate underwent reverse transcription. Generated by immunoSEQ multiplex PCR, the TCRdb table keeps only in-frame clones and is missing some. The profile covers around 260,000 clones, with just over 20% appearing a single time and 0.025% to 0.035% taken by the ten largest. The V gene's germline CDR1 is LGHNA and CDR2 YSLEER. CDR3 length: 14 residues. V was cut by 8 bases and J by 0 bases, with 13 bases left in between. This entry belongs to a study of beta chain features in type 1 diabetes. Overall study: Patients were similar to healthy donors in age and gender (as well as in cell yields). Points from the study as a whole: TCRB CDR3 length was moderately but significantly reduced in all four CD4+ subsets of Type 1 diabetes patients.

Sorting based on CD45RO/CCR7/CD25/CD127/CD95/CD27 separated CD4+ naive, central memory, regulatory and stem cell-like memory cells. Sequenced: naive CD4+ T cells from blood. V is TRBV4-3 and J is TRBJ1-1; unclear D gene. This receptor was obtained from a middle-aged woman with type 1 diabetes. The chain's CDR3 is CASRNRVMNTEAFF. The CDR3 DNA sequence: TGCGCCAGCCGGAACCGGGTGATGAACACTGAAGCTTTCTTT.